Each of the 10 T cell receptor beta chains below was sequenced from the same sample in a study of graft-versus-host responses after intestinal transplantation. Profiled with immunoSEQ multiplex PCR; TCRdb holds only in-frame clones, not every one. The data show several thousand clones, around 89% seen once. The sequenced sample was PBMCs, obtained around 80 days after transplant. The source of these receptors is a human patient who received an intestinal transplant, so some T cells may come from the graft donor.

The chain recombines TRBV10-1 with TRBJ2-3, with unresolved D. V lost 3 bases and J lost 1, with 8 bases in between. The CDR3 spans 14 residues. Germline V CDR1 and CDR2: WNHNN, SYGVQD (reference sequence). The CDR3 DNA reads TGCGCCAGCAGTGAAAGTCCTCGCACAGATACGCAGTATTTT. Its translation: CASSESPRTDTQYF.

This sequence joins TRBV7-6 and TRBJ2-7; D is possibly TRBD2 (5 bases). The CDR3 is made up of 13 amino acids. Trimming removed 6 bases at V and 3 bases at J, with 12 bases between. Germline-derived CDR1 and CDR2 are SGHVS and FNYEAQ. The CDR3 sequence is CASSISGFYEQYF. The CDR3, as DNA: TGTGCCAGCAGTATAAGCGGCTTCTACGAGCAGTACTTC.

The rearrangement uses TRBV29-1 and TRBJ2-7; D is possibly TRBD1 (6 bases). There are 14 residues in the CDR3. V was clipped by 5 bases and J by 2 bases, with 16 bases between them. CDR1 and CDR2 (germline): SQVTM, ANQGSEA. CDR3 in amino acids: CSVMEQGITYEQYF. CDR3 bases: TGCAGCGTTATGGAACAGGGCATAACCTACGAGCAGTACTTC.

The CDR3 bases are TGTGCCAGCACCCACCGGGCCGCACCCTACGAGCAGTACGTC. Translating gives CASTHRAAPYEQYV. V gene TRBV6-1 combines with J gene TRBJ2-7; no definite D call. CDR3 length: 14 residues. Germline-derived CDR1 and CDR2 are MNHNS and SASEGT. Trimming took 7 bases from V and 2 from J, leaving 15 bases between them.

This clone was detected only once. V is TRBV7-8 and J is TRBJ1-3; D not certain. Per the germline V gene, CDR1 is SGHVS and CDR2 is FQNEAQ. The CDR3 is made up of 13 amino acids. Between the trimmed V and J ends, which lost 1 base and 4 bases, there was a span of 5 bases. CDR3: CASSLEAGNTIYF. The CDR3, as DNA: TGTGCCAGCAGCTTAGAGGCCGGAAACACCATATATTTT.

CDR3 nucleotides: TGTGCCAGCAGCTTTCCGACTAAGAGTAAAGAGACCCAGTACTTC. It specifies CASSFPTKSKETQYF. This chain links TRBV11-2 with TRBJ2-5; D may be TRBD2 (5 bases). This CDR3 spans 15 amino acids. CDR1 SGHAT and CDR2 FQNNGV come from the germline V gene. The V end lost 3 bases, the J end lost 3 bases, and 14 bases lay between the germline ends.

V usage is TRBV4-1 and J usage is TRBJ2-4, with TRBD1 identical over 8 bases. This CDR3 region has 17 residues. Germline V gene lookup returns CDR1 MGHRA and CDR2 YSYEKL. V trimming: 2 bases; J trimming: 0 bases; junction bases outside the gene matches: 6. CDR3 in amino acids: CASSQPWTGRAKNIQYF. Written as DNA, the CDR3 is TGCGCCAGCAGCCAACCGTGGACAGGGAGAGCCAAAAACATTCAGTACTTC.

A single count supports this clone. This chain's CDR3 is CASGKDRVANYGYTF. CDR3 bases: TGTGCCAGCGGGAAGGACAGGGTCGCTAACTATGGCTACACCTTC. The chain employs TRBV6-1 and TRBJ1-2; TRBD1 matches at 8 bases. CDR1 and CDR2 from the germline V gene are MNHNS and SASEGT. CDR3 size: 15 residues. V shed 8 bases and J 0 bases; nucleotides not matched to a gene: 8.

The CDR3 nucleotides read TGTGCCAGCAGGGAGGACAGGGGCAATCAGCCCCAGCATTTT. Translating it yields CASREDRGNQPQHF. The chain carries TRBV25-1 and TRBJ1-5; 8 bases match TRBD1. Germline V gene data show CDR1 as MGHDK and CDR2 as SYGVNS. The CDR3 contains 14 residues. V was pared by 6 bases and J by 2 bases, with 3 bases of the junction left unmatched.

This sequence joins TRBV7-8 and TRBJ2-7; 10 bases agree with TRBD2. This CDR3 spans 15 amino acids. The germline gives CDR1 SGHVS, CDR2 FQNEAQ. V shed 2 bases and J 0 bases; nucleotides not matched to a gene: 1. This chain's CDR3 is CASSLTSGDSYEQYF. The CDR3 nucleotides read TGTGCCAGCAGCTTAACTAGCGGGGACTCCTACGAGCAGTACTTC. Full variable domain (missing parts from reference TRBV7-8 and TRBJ2-7): GAGVSQSPRYKVAKRGQDVALRCDPISGHVSLFWYQQALGQGPEFLTYFQNEAQLDKSGLPSDRFFAERPEGSVSTLKIQRTQQEDSAVYLCASSLTSGDSYEQYFGPGTRLTVT.